This T cell receptor beta chain is drawn from a study of T-cell reconstitution after alpha-beta-depleted transplantation in children. This CDR3 is 14 amino acids long. Per germline, CDR1 WSHSY and CDR2 SAAADI. Unmatched junction bases numbered 6, after V lost 7 bases and J lost 1 base. Molecular barcoding with unique molecular identifiers was used for the TCRbeta library. TCRdb used MiXCR to reprocess the PCR reads, holding one entry per CDR3 protein. The sample has around 360,000 distinct CDR3 sequences; approximately 10% are singletons. This clonotype occurred many times. V and J are TRBV10-2 and TRBJ1-1; TRBD1 matches 7 bases. This TCR came from a human donor who donated a stem cell graft to a child with acute lymphoblastic leukemia. The starting material was PBMCs from the stem cell graft donor, obtained from the stem cell graft. The CDR3 DNA sequence: TGCGCCAGCACCAGGGGGGCTGGGAACACTGAAGCTTTCTTT. Translating gives CASTRGAGNTEAFF.